The clone carrying this TCR beta chain was counted ten times or more. The antigen remains unidentified. RNA transcripts were the source from which TCR beta CDR3 regions were amplified. The first round was an RT-PCR with HTBI primers, and the second round was a multiplex PCR. TCRdb re-called the multiplex PCR reads through MiXCR, storing one row per CDR3 protein. The table includes about 340,000 distinct CDR3 sequences, about 17% detected once. Trimming left V 2 bases short and J 9 bases short, with 14 bases between. This CDR3 contains 14 residues. These data come from a study of Graves' ophthalmopathy and Graves' hyperthyroidism. Whole-study findings and limits: Detected in blood as well were most expanded thyroid clonotypes with frequency above 0.001.

Exclusion covered patients with other autoimmune diseases or uncontrolled infections (as well as pregnancy or lactation). A diagnosis was made from clinical symptoms together with serum thyroxine, TRAb, thyroid ultrasound and orbital computed tomography. This TCR was recovered from an adult man with Graves' ophthalmopathy. The sample comprised peripheral blood. The V call is TRBV12-3 or TRBV12-4, the J call TRBJ1-5; D unclear. CDR3 bases: TGTGCCAGCAGTTTAAGGCGGGTGTGGGGGCCCCAGCATTTT. Encoded protein: CASSLRRVWGPQHF.